These 19 T cell receptor beta chains came from one sample sequenced in a study of T-cell memory formation after mild COVID-19. TCRdb called the 5' RACE reads again in MiXCR, with one record for every CDR3 protein. The table records under 85,000 distinct CDR3 sequences, 11% to 15% of them present only once. Sequences were obtained from PBMCs or a T cell subset sorted from them (not recorded which). The receptors come from an adult woman who had mild COVID-19 (a few samples of this study predate the infection). Cell type and time point are not known.

This clonotype was counted only a few times. At one end the junction does not follow the germline gene, possibly because of a read error. The rearrangement joins TRBV5-1 to TRBJ1-4; D might be TRBD1 (5 bases). This CDR3 comprises 15 residues. Germline-derived CDR1 and CDR2 are SGHRS and YFSETQ. The CDR3 loop is CASSLDGATNEKLLF. The CDR3 DNA reads as TGCGCCAGCAGCTTGGACGGGGCAACTAATGAAAAACTGCTTTTT.

The chain carries TRBV4-2 and TRBJ2-1; D remains unclear. Germline-derived CDR1 and CDR2 are LGHNA and YNFKEQ. CDR3 length: 16 residues. V lost 0 bases and J lost 6, with 15 bases in between. As DNA, the CDR3 is TGTGCCAGCAGCCAAGATGCATTTACCAGGCGCAATGAGCAGTTCTTC. As protein: CASSQDAFTRRNEQFF.

About this clonotype itself: A read error is likely, as this CDR3 ends without the conserved phenylalanine or tryptophan. The DNA is left out, because the CDR3 cannot be placed on it with certainty; the CDR3 is given as TCRdb lists it. This rearrangement joins TRBV20-1 to TRBJ2-1; TRBD2, the table's D call, lacks a check against the DNA. The CDR3 has 11 residues if both end residues are counted. Germline V gives CDR1 DFQATT, CDR2 SNEGSKA (reference sequence). This chain's CDR3 is CSARVLAGGPV.

In this sample, this clonotype turned up a few times. The V gene is TRBV4-3, the J gene TRBJ2-7; D call uncertain. V gave up 2 bases and J gave up 3 bases, with 5 bases separating them. The CDR3 contains 12 residues. Germline loops: CDR1 LGHNA, CDR2 YSLEER. For the CDR3, the DNA is TGCGCCAGCAGCCAAAATGGCTACGAGCAGTACTTC. This codes for CASSQNGYEQYF.

This clonotype was observed once. The V and J genes are TRBV29-1 and TRBJ2-2; D is unclear. V was shortened by 7 bases and J by 8 bases, with 14 bases between the two germline ends. The CDR3 runs 12 residues. CDR1 SQVTM and CDR2 ANQGSEA come from the germline V gene. CDR3 bases: TGCAGCGCCCTGGACGGGCTAGGGGAGCTGTTTTTT. Amino acid sequence: CSALDGLGELFF.

The chain links TRBV6-5 to TRBJ1-2; D is uncertain. The germline V and J ends were trimmed by 2 bases and 0 bases, with 10 bases remaining between them. Germline CDR1 reads MNHEY; CDR2 reads SVGAGI. This CDR3 is built from 15 residues. The CDR3: CASSYAETTNYGYTF. CDR3 in DNA: TGTGCCAGCAGTTACGCAGAAACTACTAACTATGGCTACACCTTC.

This clonotype was seen many times. A junction boundary mismatches the germline segment, possibly from a read error. This CDR3 reads CASRLGLREQFF. The CDR3 DNA sequence: TGCGCCAGCAGGTTGGGACTCCGGGAGCAGTTCTTC. The V gene is TRBV5-1, the J gene TRBJ2-1; D perhaps matches TRBD2 (6 bases). Germline lookup yields CDR1 SGHRS and CDR2 YFSETQ. This CDR3 spans 12 amino acids.

This clonotype was found a few times. CDR3 sequence: CASGFVRGISYNEQFF. The CDR3 coding sequence is TGTGCTAGTGGTTTCGTACGGGGTATTTCCTACAATGAGCAGTTCTTC. The V gene is TRBV12-5, the J gene TRBJ2-1, with D perhaps matching TRBD2 (5 bases). The CDR3 consists of 16 residues. Germline assignment: CDR1 LGHNT and CDR2 FRNRAP. The germline V and J ends were trimmed by 3 bases and 1 base, with 13 bases remaining between them.

In this sample, this clonotype turned up a few times. The rearrangement links TRBV6-5 to TRBJ2-3; 7 bases line up with TRBD1. CDR3 length equals 14 residues. Germline CDR1 MNHEY, CDR2 SVGAGI. Trimming took 5 bases from V and 4 from J; bases not matched to a gene: 6. CDR3 in DNA: TGTGCCAGCAGTACCCGACAGGGTGCAGATACGCAGTATTTT. This sequence encodes CASSTRQGADTQYF.

The rearrangement joins TRBV12-3 or TRBV12-4 to TRBJ2-7; D ambiguous. The CDR3 runs to 12 residues. The V end lost 6 bases, the J end lost 0 bases, and 6 bases lay between the germline ends. CDR3 sequence reads: CASSQISYEQYF. CDR3 coding DNA: TGTGCCAGCAGCCAAATCTCCTACGAGCAGTACTTC.

The sample holds a few counts of this clonotype. V and J are TRBV12-3 or TRBV12-4 and TRBJ1-4; no reliable D call. This CDR3 is built from 14 residues. The V end was cut by 5 bases, the J end by 6 bases, with 13 bases between. CDR3 in amino acids: CASSPTSFHEKLFF. The CDR3 bases are TGTGCCAGCAGTCCGACAAGTTTTCATGAAAAACTGTTTTTT.

The table lists this clonotype with a few counts. The CDR3 is CASSSEASANTDTQYF. For the CDR3, the DNA is TGTGCCAGCAGCTCAGAGGCTAGCGCGAACACAGATACGCAGTATTTT. The chain has TRBV7-9 and TRBJ2-3, with a weak D call TRBD2 (6 bases). This CDR3 region has 16 residues. CDR1 is SEHNR and CDR2 is FQNEAQ in the germline V gene (reference sequence). The V gene lost 4 bases and the J gene lost 2 bases, with 16 bases spanning the gap.

This clonotype has ten or more counts. V is TRBV4-1 and J is TRBJ2-1; D could derive from TRBD1 or TRBD2 (5 bases each). The germline gives CDR1 MGHRA, CDR2 YSYEKL. CDR3 length: 16 amino acids. V was pared by 3 bases and J by 0 bases, with 12 bases between. The CDR3 sequence is CASSQGDRSSYNEQFF. Here the CDR3 DNA reads TGCGCCAGCAGCCAGGGGGATAGAAGCTCCTACAATGAGCAGTTCTTC.

This clonotype has a handful of counts. V and J are TRBV12-5 and TRBJ1-1; D uncertain. Trimming shortened V by 1 base and J by 6 bases, and 6 bases separated the two germline ends. This CDR3 has 12 amino acids. In germline, CDR1 is LGHNT, CDR2 FRNRAP. The CDR3 loop is CASGLEFAEAFF. The CDR3 bases are TGTGCTAGTGGTTTGGAATTCGCTGAAGCTTTCTTT. Full variable domain (missing parts from reference TRBV12-5 and TRBJ1-1): DARVTQTPRHKVTEMGQEVTMRCQPILGHNTVFWYRQTMMQGLELLAYFRNRAPLDDSGMPKDRFSAEMPDATLATLKIQPSEPRDSAVYFCASGLEFAEAFFGQGTRLTVV.

The V and J genes are TRBV27 and TRBJ1-2; D gene uncertain. V was pared by 6 bases and J by 0 bases, with 8 bases between. Germline V gene data show CDR1 as MNHEY and CDR2 as SMNVEV (reference sequence). The CDR3 spans 13 residues. The CDR3 loop is CASSLTSNYGYTF. For the CDR3, the DNA is TGTGCCAGCAGCTTGACTTCTAACTATGGCTACACCTTC.

This sequence joins TRBV11-2 and TRBJ2-7, with D tentatively TRBD1 or TRBD2 (6 bases each). Trimming removed 0 bases at V and 3 bases at J, with 18 bases between. Germline V gene data show CDR1 as SGHAT and CDR2 as FQNNGV. The CDR3 has 17 amino acids. The CDR3 region is CASSLETRGVFVYEQYF. CDR3 in DNA: TGTGCCAGCAGCTTAGAGACTAGGGGGGTTTTCGTCTACGAGCAGTACTTC.

The J gene is TRBJ2-1, the V gene TRBV25-1; 16 nucleotides align to TRBD2. Germline V gene sequence: CDR1 MGHDK, CDR2 SYGVNS. V dropped 3 bases and J dropped 0; count of bases not matched to a gene: 11. The CDR3 has 21 amino acids. In DNA form, the CDR3 reads TGTGCCAGCAGTGATACTCGAGGGACTAGCGGGAGGGAGAGCTCCTACAATGAGCAGTTCTTC. It is translated as CASSDTRGTSGRESSYNEQFF.

This clonotype appeared a few times. The chain joins TRBV5-1 to TRBJ2-1; the D gene is possibly TRBD2 (5 bases). CDR1 and CDR2 from the germline V gene are SGHRS and YFSETQ. The CDR3 is 12 amino acids. The CDR3 DNA sequence: TGCGCTACCGCGGCGGGTGGCAATGAGCAGTTCTTC. This codes for CATAAGGNEQFF.

This clonotype was detected a few times. The rearrangement joins TRBV29-1 to TRBJ1-2; the D is unclear. Trimming removed 3 bases from V and 2 bases from J, with 7 bases in between. The CDR3 extends over 12 amino acids. Germline CDR1 SQVTM, CDR2 ANQGSEA. The CDR3 coding sequence is TGCAGCGTTGAGGGCAGGAACTATGGCTACACCTTC. It translates to CSVEGRNYGYTF. The full variable domain, its missing parts supplied by reference TRBV29-1 and TRBJ1-2, is SAVISQKPSRDICQRGTSLTIQCQVDSQVTMMFWYRQQPGQSLTLIATANQGSEATYESGFVIDKFPISRPNLTFSTLTVSNMSPEDSSIYLCSVEGRNYGYTFGSGTRLTVV.